This TCR beta chain derives from a study of shared clonotypes between healthy human individuals. In germline, CDR1 is SGHRS, CDR2 YFSETQ. CDR3 length: 11 residues. V was pared by 4 bases and J by 7 bases, with 1 base of the junction left unmatched. The table came from immunoSEQ multiplex PCR; TCRdb's copy has only in-frame clones and leaves some out. Among just over 2,000,000 clones listed, roughly 95% were seen once. The chain recombines TRBV5-1 with TRBJ1-1; TRBD1 aligns across 7 bases. Sequencing was performed on naive CD4+ T cells sorted from blood. As to subset: CD45RA+ positively selected. The clonotype comes from a man younger than 35 in good health. CDR3 loop: CASSQGGEAFF. The DNA for the CDR3 is TGCGCCAGCAGCCAGGGGGGTGAAGCTTTCTTT.